The T cell receptor (beta chain) under discussion was sequenced for a study of blood T cell repertoires in COVID-19. Per germline, CDR1 SGHVS and CDR2 FQNEAQ. This CDR3 region has 15 residues. Between the trimmed V and J ends, which lost 2 bases and 2 bases, there was a span of 11 bases. Assay: immunoSEQ multiplex PCR; the TCRdb copy retains only in-frame clones and omits some. This table holds about 100,000 clones, around four fifths found once. The source of this sequence is a man aged 50 or older with active or convalescent COVID-19. Source material: peripheral blood. V and J are TRBV7-8 and TRBJ2-3; TRBD1 is a possible D gene (5 bases). The CDR3 DNA reads TGTGCCAGCAGCTTACGACAGAGATTCACAGATACGCAGTATTTT. The encoded protein is CASSLRQRFTDTQYF.